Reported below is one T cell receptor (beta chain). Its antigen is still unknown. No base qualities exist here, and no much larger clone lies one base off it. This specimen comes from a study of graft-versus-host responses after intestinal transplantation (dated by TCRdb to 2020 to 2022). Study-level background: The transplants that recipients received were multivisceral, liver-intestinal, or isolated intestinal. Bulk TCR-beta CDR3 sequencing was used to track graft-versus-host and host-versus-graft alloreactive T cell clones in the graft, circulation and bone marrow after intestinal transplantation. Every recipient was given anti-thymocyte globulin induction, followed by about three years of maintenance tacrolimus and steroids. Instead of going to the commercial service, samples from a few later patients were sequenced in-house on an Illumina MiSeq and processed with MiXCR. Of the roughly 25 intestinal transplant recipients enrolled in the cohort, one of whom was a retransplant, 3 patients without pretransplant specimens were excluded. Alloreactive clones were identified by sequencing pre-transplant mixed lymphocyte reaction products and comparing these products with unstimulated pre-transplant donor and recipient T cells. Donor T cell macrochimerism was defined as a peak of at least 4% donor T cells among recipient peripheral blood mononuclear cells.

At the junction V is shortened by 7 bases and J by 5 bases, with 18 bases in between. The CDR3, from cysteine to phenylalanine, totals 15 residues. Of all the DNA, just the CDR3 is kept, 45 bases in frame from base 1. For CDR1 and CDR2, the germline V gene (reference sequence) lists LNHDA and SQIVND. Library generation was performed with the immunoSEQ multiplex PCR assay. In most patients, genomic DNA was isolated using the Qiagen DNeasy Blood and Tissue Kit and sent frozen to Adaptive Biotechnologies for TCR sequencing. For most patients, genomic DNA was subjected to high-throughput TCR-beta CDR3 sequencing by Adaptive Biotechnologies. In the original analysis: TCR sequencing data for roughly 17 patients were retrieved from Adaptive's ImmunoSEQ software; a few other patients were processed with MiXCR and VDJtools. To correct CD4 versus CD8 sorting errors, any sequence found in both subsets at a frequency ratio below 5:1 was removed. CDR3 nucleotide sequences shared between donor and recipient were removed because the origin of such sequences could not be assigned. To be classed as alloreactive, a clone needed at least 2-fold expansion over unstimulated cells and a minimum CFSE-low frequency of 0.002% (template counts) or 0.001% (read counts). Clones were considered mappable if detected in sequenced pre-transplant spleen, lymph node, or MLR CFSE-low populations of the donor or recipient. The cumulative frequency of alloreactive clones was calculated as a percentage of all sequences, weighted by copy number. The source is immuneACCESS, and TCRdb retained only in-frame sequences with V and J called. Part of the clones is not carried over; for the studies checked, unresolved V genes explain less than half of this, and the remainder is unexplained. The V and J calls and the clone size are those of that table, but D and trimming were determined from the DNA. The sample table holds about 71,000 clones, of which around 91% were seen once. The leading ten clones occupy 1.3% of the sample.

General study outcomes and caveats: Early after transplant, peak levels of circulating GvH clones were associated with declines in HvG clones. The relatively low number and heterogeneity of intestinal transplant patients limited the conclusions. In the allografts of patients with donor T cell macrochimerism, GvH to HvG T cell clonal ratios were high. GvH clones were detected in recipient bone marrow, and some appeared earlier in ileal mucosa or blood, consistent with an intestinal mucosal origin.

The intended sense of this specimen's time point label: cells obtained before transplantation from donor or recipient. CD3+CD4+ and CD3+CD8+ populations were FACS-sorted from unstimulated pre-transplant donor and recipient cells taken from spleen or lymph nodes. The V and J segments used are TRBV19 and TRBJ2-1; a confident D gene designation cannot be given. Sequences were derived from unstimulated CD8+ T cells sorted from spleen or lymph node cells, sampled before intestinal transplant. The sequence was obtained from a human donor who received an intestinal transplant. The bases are TGTGCCAGTACCCAGAGGCCGGCAGCAAACAATGAGCAGTTCTTC. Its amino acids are CASTQRPAANNEQFF.